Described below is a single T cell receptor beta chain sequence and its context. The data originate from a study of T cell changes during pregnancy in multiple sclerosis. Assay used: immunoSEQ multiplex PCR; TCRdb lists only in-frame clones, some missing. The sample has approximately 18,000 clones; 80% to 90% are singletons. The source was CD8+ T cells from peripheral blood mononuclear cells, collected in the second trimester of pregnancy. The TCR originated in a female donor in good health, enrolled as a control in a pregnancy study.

CDR3 region: CASSQDSGNEKLFF. The CDR3 nucleotides are TGCGCCAGCAGCCAAGATTCGGGAAATGAAAAACTGTTTTTT. The chain joins TRBV4-3 to TRBJ1-4; D is uncertain. The length of the CDR3 is 14 residues. CDR1 is LGHNA and CDR2 is YSLEER in the germline V gene. V was trimmed by 0 bases and J by 5 bases, leaving 7 bases between them.